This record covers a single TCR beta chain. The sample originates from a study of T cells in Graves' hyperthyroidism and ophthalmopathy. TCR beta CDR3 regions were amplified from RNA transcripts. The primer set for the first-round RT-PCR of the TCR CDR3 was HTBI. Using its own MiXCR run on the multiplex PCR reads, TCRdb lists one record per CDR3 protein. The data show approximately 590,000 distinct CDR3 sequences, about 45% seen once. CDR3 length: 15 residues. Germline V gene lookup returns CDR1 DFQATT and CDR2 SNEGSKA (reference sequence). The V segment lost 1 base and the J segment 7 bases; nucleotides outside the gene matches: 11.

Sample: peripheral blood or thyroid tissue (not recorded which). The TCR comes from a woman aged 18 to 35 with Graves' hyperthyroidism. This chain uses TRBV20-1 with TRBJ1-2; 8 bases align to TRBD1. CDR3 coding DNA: TGCAGTGCTAGAGTTGGAGGAGCAGGGGGCGGTGGCTACACCTTC. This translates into CSARVGGAGGGGYTF.